Listed below are T cell receptor beta chains from one sample, sequenced in a study of cytomegalovirus exposure and HLA in healthy donors. Some clones are missing from TCRdb's copy, which holds only in-frame ones; the method was immunoSEQ multiplex PCR. This sample carries over 150,000 clones, under 80% of them seen once, and the ten largest clones take under 2.5%. Specimen: PBMCs. All receptors derive from a young man in good health and CMV-seronegative. Both conserved end residues are part of each CDR3. Each record gives: CDR3 protein, CDR3 DNA, clone size, D gene, V gene, CDR3 length, J gene. A D gene is named only where the DNA matches it firmly. The size entry is marked missing in some rows and otherwise reads once, few, many or a size class.

cdr3_aa: CASSPWGDGYTF
cdr3_nt: TGCGCCAGCAGCCCCTGGGGGGATGGCTACACCTTC
clone_size: NA
d_call: NA
v_call: TRBV5-1
cdr3_length: 12
j_call: TRBJ1-2

cdr3_aa: CASQGQDTYEQYF
cdr3_nt: TGTGCCAGCCAGGGACAGGACACCTACGAGCAGTACTTC
clone_size: NA
d_call: TRBD1
v_call: TRBV7-8
cdr3_length: 13
j_call: TRBJ2-7

cdr3_aa: CASSLGRPGLGGELFF
cdr3_nt: TGTGCCAGCAGCTTAGGCCGACCGGGATTAGGTGGGGAGCTGTTTTTT
clone_size: NA
d_call: NA
v_call: TRBV11-2
cdr3_length: 16
j_call: TRBJ2-2

cdr3_aa: CAWSQGVGQPQHF
cdr3_nt: TGTGCCTGGAGTCAAGGAGTCGGTCAGCCCCAGCATTTT
clone_size: NA
d_call: NA
v_call: TRBV30
cdr3_length: 13
j_call: TRBJ1-5

cdr3_aa: CASSSGQGVNTEAFF
cdr3_nt: TGCGCCAGCAGCTCAGGACAGGGCGTGAACACTGAAGCTTTCTTT
clone_size: NA
d_call: TRBD1
v_call: TRBV5-1
cdr3_length: 15
j_call: TRBJ1-1

cdr3_aa: CASSLADGDMQYF
cdr3_nt: TGTGCCAGCAGCTTAGCGGATGGGGACATGCAGTACTTC
clone_size: NA
d_call: NA
v_call: TRBV7-2
cdr3_length: 13
j_call: TRBJ2-7

cdr3_aa: CASSLSVGNTEAFF
cdr3_nt: TGTGCCAGTAGTTTATCCGTCGGGAACACTGAAGCTTTCTTT
clone_size: NA
d_call: NA
v_call: TRBV19
cdr3_length: 14
j_call: TRBJ1-1

cdr3_aa: CASRMGGLGELFF
cdr3_nt: TGTGCCAGCAGGATGGGGGGGCTCGGGGAGCTGTTTTTT
clone_size: NA
d_call: NA
v_call: TRBV6-5
cdr3_length: 13
j_call: TRBJ2-2

cdr3_aa: CASSPTGYEQYF
cdr3_nt: TGTGCCAGCAGTCCAACAGGTTACGAGCAGTACTTC
clone_size: NA
d_call: NA
v_call: TRBV25-1
cdr3_length: 12
j_call: TRBJ2-7

cdr3_aa: CASSLGTNYGYTF
cdr3_nt: TGTGCCAGCAGCTTGGGCACTAACTATGGCTACACCTTC
clone_size: NA
d_call: NA
v_call: TRBV7-9
cdr3_length: 13
j_call: TRBJ1-2

cdr3_aa: CASSEGPYYGYTF
cdr3_nt: TGTGCCAGCAGTGAAGGGCCATACTATGGCTACACCTTC
clone_size: NA
d_call: NA
v_call: TRBV6-1
cdr3_length: 13
j_call: TRBJ1-2

cdr3_aa: CASSHTGPGNTIYF
cdr3_nt: TGCGCCAGCAGCCATACAGGGCCTGGAAACACCATATATTTT
clone_size: NA
d_call: NA
v_call: TRBV4-3
cdr3_length: 14
j_call: TRBJ1-3

cdr3_aa: CASSLADRGGTDTQYF
cdr3_nt: TGTGCTAGCAGCTTAGCCGACAGGGGAGGCACAGATACGCAGTATTTT
clone_size: NA
d_call: TRBD1
v_call: TRBV7-7
cdr3_length: 16
j_call: TRBJ2-3

cdr3_aa: CASRTQIYRGGKDTQYF
cdr3_nt: TGTGCCAGCAGAACTCAAATCTACAGGGGTGGAAAAGATACGCAGTATTTT
clone_size: few
d_call: TRBD1
v_call: TRBV27
cdr3_length: 17
j_call: TRBJ2-3

cdr3_aa: CASSVTSGTGDTEAFF
cdr3_nt: TGTGCCAGCAGCGTTACCTCCGGGACAGGAGACACTGAAGCTTTCTTT
clone_size: NA
d_call: TRBD1
v_call: TRBV9
cdr3_length: 16
j_call: TRBJ1-1

cdr3_aa: CASSQDRGTNSPLHF
cdr3_nt: TGCGCCAGCAGCCAGGACAGGGGGACAAACTCACCCCTCCACTTT
clone_size: NA
d_call: TRBD1
v_call: TRBV4-3
cdr3_length: 15
j_call: TRBJ1-6

cdr3_aa: CASSVRGLYEQYF
cdr3_nt: TGTGCCAGCAGTGTAAGGGGGCTTTACGAGCAGTACTTC
clone_size: NA
d_call: TRBD1
v_call: TRBV28
cdr3_length: 13
j_call: TRBJ2-7

cdr3_aa: CASSLRGTQEAGANYGYTF
cdr3_nt: TGCGCCAGCAGCTTAAGAGGCACACAGGAAGCTGGTGCTAACTATGGCTACACCTTC
clone_size: few
d_call: NA
v_call: TRBV5-1
cdr3_length: 19
j_call: TRBJ1-2

cdr3_aa: CASSPQGDQPQHF
cdr3_nt: TGTGCCAGCTCACCACAGGGGGATCAGCCCCAGCATTTT
clone_size: once
d_call: NA
v_call: TRBV18
cdr3_length: 13
j_call: TRBJ1-5

cdr3_aa: CASGQATSYEQYF
cdr3_nt: TGTGCCAGCGGACAGGCCACGTCCTACGAGCAGTACTTC
clone_size: NA
d_call: TRBD1
v_call: TRBV27
cdr3_length: 13
j_call: TRBJ2-7

cdr3_aa: CASSAASGEQETQYF
cdr3_nt: TGTGCCAGCAGTGCGGCTAGCGGGGAGCAAGAGACCCAGTACTTC
clone_size: few
d_call: TRBD2
v_call: TRBV6-1
cdr3_length: 15
j_call: TRBJ2-5

cdr3_aa: CASSSSRGRGSYEQYF
cdr3_nt: TGTGCCAGCAGTTCCAGCAGGGGGCGAGGTTCCTACGAGCAGTACTTC
clone_size: NA
d_call: TRBD1
v_call: TRBV6-5
cdr3_length: 16
j_call: TRBJ2-7

cdr3_aa: CASSLAPRSRDEQYF
cdr3_nt: TGTGCCAGCAGTTTAGCCCCACGGTCGCGAGACGAGCAGTACTTC
clone_size: NA
d_call: NA
v_call: TRBV27
cdr3_length: 15
j_call: TRBJ2-7

cdr3_aa: CASGTANYGYTF
cdr3_nt: TGTGCCAGCGGGACAGCCAACTATGGCTACACCTTC
clone_size: NA
d_call: TRBD1
v_call: TRBV19
cdr3_length: 12
j_call: TRBJ1-2

cdr3_aa: CASSLGVVSSYNSPLHF
cdr3_nt: TGTGCCAGCAGCTTAGGAGTCGTGAGCTCCTATAATTCACCCCTCCACTTT
clone_size: NA
d_call: NA
v_call: TRBV11-2
cdr3_length: 17
j_call: TRBJ1-6

cdr3_aa: CASSQNSGTGFSSTNEKLFF
cdr3_nt: TGCGCCAGCAGCCAGAATTCCGGGACAGGGTTTTCGTCAACTAATGAAAAACTGTTTTTT
clone_size: NA
d_call: TRBD1
v_call: TRBV4-1
cdr3_length: 20
j_call: TRBJ1-4

cdr3_aa: CASSGGTGSNQPQHF
cdr3_nt: TGTGCCAGCAGCGGCGGGACAGGGAGCAATCAGCCCCAGCATTTT
clone_size: once
d_call: TRBD1
v_call: TRBV9
cdr3_length: 15
j_call: TRBJ1-5

cdr3_aa: CASSHSGGDYSYNEQFF
cdr3_nt: TGTGCCAGCAGCCATAGCGGGGGGGACTATTCCTACAATGAGCAGTTCTTC
clone_size: NA
d_call: NA
v_call: TRBV21-1
cdr3_length: 17
j_call: TRBJ2-1

cdr3_aa: CASSRKLAGGRNEQFF
cdr3_nt: TGTGCCAGCAGCCGAAAGTTAGCGGGGGGGCGCAATGAGCAGTTCTTC
clone_size: few
d_call: TRBD2
v_call: TRBV4-2
cdr3_length: 16
j_call: TRBJ2-1

cdr3_aa: CSARRDSSSYEQYF
cdr3_nt: TGCAGCGCCCGACGGGACAGCTCCTCCTACGAGCAGTACTTC
clone_size: few
d_call: TRBD1
v_call: TRBV29-1
cdr3_length: 14
j_call: TRBJ2-7

cdr3_aa: CASSEKGQRTEAFF
cdr3_nt: TGTGCCAGCAGTGAAAAGGGACAGCGCACTGAAGCTTTCTTT
clone_size: few
d_call: TRBD1
v_call: TRBV6-1
cdr3_length: 14
j_call: TRBJ1-1

cdr3_aa: CASSPSGGPGELFF
cdr3_nt: TGCGCCAGCAGCCCTAGCGGGGGCCCCGGGGAGCTGTTTTTT
clone_size: few
d_call: TRBD2
v_call: TRBV5-1
cdr3_length: 14
j_call: TRBJ2-2

cdr3_aa: CASSLRRRASGGAHNEQFF
cdr3_nt: TGTGCCAGCAGTTTAAGACGTAGGGCTAGCGGGGGGGCCCACAATGAGCAGTTCTTC
clone_size: few
d_call: TRBD2
v_call: TRBV27
cdr3_length: 19
j_call: TRBJ2-1